One and the same sample provided the 3 T cell receptor beta chains below, sequenced in a study of T cell responses to AZD1222 COVID-19 vaccine. Sequencing was performed with immunoSEQ multiplex PCR; in TCRdb, only in-frame clones are kept and a portion is missing. The data show approximately 100,000 clones, with 70% to 90% seen just once and around 3.9% held by the top ten. This specimen consisted of peripheral blood, obtained on day 0 of AZD1222 vaccination. The receptors were sampled from an adult in good health.

This chain connects TRBV7-3 to TRBJ2-2, with D perhaps matching TRBD1 (5 bases). The CDR3 extends over 14 amino acids. From germline, CDR1 is SGHTA and CDR2 FQGTGA. Between the trimmed V and J ends, which lost 6 bases and 2 bases, there was a span of 10 bases. This CDR3 is CASRVGPNTGELFF. The CDR3 nucleotides read TGTGCCAGCAGAGTGGGGCCCAACACCGGGGAGCTGTTTTTT.

The chain employs TRBV6-6 and TRBJ1-5; possible D gene TRBD1, 6 bases. The germline V gene encodes CDR1 MNHNY and CDR2 SVGAGI (reference sequence). Trimming removed 8 bases from V and 3 bases from J, with 14 bases in between. There are 14 residues in the CDR3. The CDR3 nucleotides are TGTGCCAGCCGACCCGGACAGCACAATCAGCCCCAGCATTTT. It translates to CASRPGQHNQPQHF.

The rearrangement links TRBV5-4 to TRBJ2-7, with D perhaps TRBD1 (5 bases). This CDR3 is built from 14 residues. Germline-derived CDR1 and CDR2 are SGHNT and YYREEE (reference sequence). Trimming removed 4 bases at V and 4 bases at J, with 15 bases between. For the CDR3, the DNA is TGTGCCAGCAGCGTACTTGGGGCGGTTTACGAGCAGTACTTC. Translated: CASSVLGAVYEQYF. Based on the CDR3 plus reference TRBV5-4 and TRBJ2-7, the full variable domain is ETGVTQSPTHLIKTRGQQVTLRCSSQSGHNTVSWYQQALGQGPQFIFQYYREEENGRGNFPPRFSGLQFPNYSSELNVNALELDDSALYLCASSVLGAVYEQYFGPGTRLTVT.